This is a list of T cell receptor beta chains from one sample in a study of T cell responses to AZD1222 COVID-19 vaccine. The method was immunoSEQ multiplex PCR; TCRdb's version includes in-frame clones alone and lacks a portion of them. The sample includes some 120,000 clones, about nine tenths of them seen just once. Sequenced material: peripheral blood, taken on day 0 of AZD1222 vaccination. The receptors originated from an adult in good health. Both conserved end residues are part of each CDR3. D genes are given only for firm matches. The listing skips clone size in some rows; elsewhere it reads once, few, many or a size class.

j_call d_call clone_size v_call cdr3_nt cdr3_aa
TRBJ1-2 NA NA TRBV10-2 TGCGCCAGCACCGACGGGCAGGCAATCTATGGCTACACCTTC CASTDGQAIYGYTF
TRBJ2-7 NA NA TRBV7-2 TGTGCCAGCAGCTTAGCGGGAGGCGCCTACGAGCAGTACTTC CASSLAGGAYEQYF
TRBJ1-5 NA NA TRBV20-1 TGCAGTGCGAGTCAGGGATACAATCAGCCCCAGCATTTT CSASQGYNQPQHF
TRBJ2-7 TRBD2 NA TRBV2 TGTGCCAGCAGTGTCCAAAGCGGTGGGCGTCTAGCGGGAACCGAGCAGTACTTC CASSVQSGGRLAGTEQYF
TRBJ1-1 NA NA TRBV18 TGTGCCAGCTCACCCATCCCCGGGACGTCGAACACTGAAGCTTTCTTT CASSPIPGTSNTEAFF
TRBJ2-2 TRBD1 NA TRBV7-6 TGTGCCAGCAGGAGTGGGACAGGGAACACCGGGGAGCTGTTTTTT CASRSGTGNTGELFF
TRBJ2-3 NA NA TRBV25-1 TGTGCCAGCAGTGACAGTGGCGGTAGCACAGATACGCAGTATTTT CASSDSGGSTDTQYF
TRBJ1-2 NA NA TRBV6-5 TGTGCCAGCAGTTCTCTTTCTCAAAAGGGGGGCTACACCTTC CASSSLSQKGGYTF
TRBJ1-1 NA NA TRBV27 TGTGCCAGCAGTCCCCGGATGGTCAGTGGGCAAGCTTTCTTT CASSPRMVSGQAFF
TRBJ2-1 NA NA TRBV4-3 TGCGCCAGCAGCCAAAGGGGCCGGAATGAGCAGTTCTTC CASSQRGRNEQFF
TRBJ2-5 TRBD1 NA TRBV28 TGTGCCAGCAGTTCGGGACAGACCGGGACCCAGTACTTC CASSSGQTGTQYF
TRBJ2-3 NA NA TRBV4-3 TGCGCCAGCAGCCAAGGGAGACTATACACAGATACGCAGTATTTT CASSQGRLYTDTQYF
TRBJ2-7 TRBD1 NA TRBV10-2 TGCGCCAGCTTAGGGACAGGGTACGAGCAGTACTTC CASLGTGYEQYF
TRBJ1-5 NA NA TRBV19 TGTGCCAGTAGTCCCCGTTACGACCGGTCATATAGCAATCAGCCCCAGCATTTT CASSPRYDRSYSNQPQHF
TRBJ1-4 NA NA TRBV27 TGTGCCAGCAGTTCGTATCTCGGTGAAAAACTGTTTTTT CASSSYLGEKLFF
TRBJ1-1 NA NA TRBV14 TGTGCCAGCAGCCTTAGCGACACTGAAGCTTTCTTT CASSLSDTEAFF
TRBJ2-3 TRBD1 NA TRBV6-5 TGTGCCAGCAGTTTCCAGGGGGAATACACAGATACGCAGTATTTT CASSFQGEYTDTQYF
TRBJ2-1 NA NA TRBV15 TGTGTCACGACGCAGGGACGGAGCTCCTACAATGAGCAGTTCTTC CVTTQGRSSYNEQFF
TRBJ2-7 NA NA TRBV10-1 TGCGCCAGCAGTGATCGACTACCTGGGTCCTACGAGCAGTACTTC CASSDRLPGSYEQYF
TRBJ2-7 NA NA TRBV25-1 TGTGCCAGCAGCGAAGCCCAGGGGTATGACGAGCAGTACTTC CASSEAQGYDEQYF
TRBJ1-6 TRBD1 NA TRBV6-2/TRBV6-3 TGTGCCAGCGGCCGGGACAGGGATAATTCACCCCTCCACTTT CASGRDRDNSPLHF
TRBJ1-3 TRBD1 NA TRBV7-8 TGTGCCAGCAGCTTCGCACGGGCAGGGGGTGGAAACACCATATATTTT CASSFARAGGGNTIYF
TRBJ1-6 NA NA TRBV15 TGTGCCACCAGCAGAGACGGGAATTCACCCCTCCACTTT CATSRDGNSPLHF
TRBJ1-2 NA once TRBV28 TGTGCCAGCAGTTCCGGGGCCACTAACTATGGCTACACCTTC CASSSGATNYGYTF
TRBJ1-1 TRBD1 NA TRBV27 TGTGCCAGCAGGAGGGCAGGGGGCGGTTTGGACACTGAAGCTTTCTTT CASRRAGGGLDTEAFF
TRBJ2-7 NA NA TRBV30 TGTGCCGGCCTACTCCGACAGACCTACGAGCAGTACTTC CAGLLRQTYEQYF